The rows below give T cell receptor beta chains drawn from one sample of a study of cytomegalovirus exposure and HLA in healthy donors. Some clones are missing from TCRdb's copy, which holds only in-frame ones; the method was immunoSEQ multiplex PCR. The sample includes roughly 150,000 clones, nearly 80% of them seen just once. The sequencing input was PBMCs. These receptors all come from a woman aged 40 to 49 in good health and CMV-seronegative. Each CDR3 is given without its conserved first and last residue. The order of the fields is J gene, V gene, CDR3 protein.

TRBJ2-2 TRBV19 ASSTTGATGELF
TRBJ2-5 TRBV27 ASSLYMAVQETQY
TRBJ2-7 TRBV4-3 ASSVYVGTAYEQY
TRBJ1-2 TRBV27 ASSSGTALYLDGYT
TRBJ2-3 TRBV6-1 ASSFTGTLRDTQY
TRBJ2-3 TRBV15 ATSRVSAGVGDTQY
TRBJ2-1 TRBV7-6 ASSSSYEQF
TRBJ2-1 TRBV11-3 ASCDNSREQF
TRBJ1-2 TRBV7-2 ASSLDRGQAIT
TRBJ1-1 TRBV14 ASSQDRHSGPGIFPNAEAF
TRBJ2-6 TRBV27 ASSLGLAGANVLT
TRBJ1-6 TRBV25-1 ASSEPSPYNSPLH
TRBJ1-2 TRBV28 ASSQGRDYGYT
TRBJ2-4 TRBV10-1 ASSEALAPGGNSQY
TRBJ2-3 TRBV30 AYRGTSGGVSDTQY
TRBJ1-3 TRBV5-1 ASSFSHSGNTIY
TRBJ2-5 TRBV5-4 ASSMNPAVQETQY
TRBJ2-7 TRBV5-1 ASSLQGSEQY
TRBJ2-3 TRBV7-2 ASSLDVSGGTDTQY
TRBJ1-5 TRBV6-1 ASSGQIQGSNQPQH
TRBJ1-1 TRBV7-2 ASSLGHTNTEAF
TRBJ1-3 TRBV10-3 AIRLRPSAFGSGNTIY
TRBJ2-3 TRBV5-1 ASDGGTDTQY
TRBJ2-2 TRBV7-6 ASSPGTEGTGELF
TRBJ2-7 TRBV10-3 AIRTGDEQY
TRBJ1-5 TRBV4-1 ASSQPGNSNQPQH
TRBJ1-2 TRBV1 TSSHGTLNYGYT
TRBJ2-3 TRBV7-8 ASGLLAGGHDTQY
TRBJ2-5 TRBV15 ATSRDSGQLETQY
TRBJ2-2 TRBV5-1 ASSLIGGDTGELF
TRBJ1-3 TRBV19 ASTILGLSGNTIY
TRBJ2-5 TRBV7-2 ASSLANYEETQY
TRBJ1-4 TRBV6-1 ASWGDATNEKLF
TRBJ1-1 TRBV18 ASSSQNLNGQKALRTEAF
TRBJ1-1 TRBV27 ASSFRQGNTEAF
TRBJ1-1 TRBV15 ATRTPGMAEAF
TRBJ2-1 TRBV7-5 ARSSGVFDSYNEQF
TRBJ2-5 TRBV5-4 ASSLSLRETQY
TRBJ2-7 TRBV7-7 ASSLVPGDYYEQY
TRBJ2-2 TRBV4-1 ASSQRETGELF
TRBJ2-6 TRBV30 AWSVKGEYSGANGLT
TRBJ2-3 TRBV10-1 ASRIPLITGPGRNAGTDTQY
TRBJ2-3 TRBV5-1 ASSLGSGGGTDTQY
TRBJ2-3 TRBV25-1 ASSKGKGTDTQY
TRBJ1-6 TRBV15 ATSRDFSGGRII
TRBJ2-5 TRBV7-6 ASSPGEGLAVYLGETQY
TRBJ1-4 TRBV19 ATSRGRSNEKLF